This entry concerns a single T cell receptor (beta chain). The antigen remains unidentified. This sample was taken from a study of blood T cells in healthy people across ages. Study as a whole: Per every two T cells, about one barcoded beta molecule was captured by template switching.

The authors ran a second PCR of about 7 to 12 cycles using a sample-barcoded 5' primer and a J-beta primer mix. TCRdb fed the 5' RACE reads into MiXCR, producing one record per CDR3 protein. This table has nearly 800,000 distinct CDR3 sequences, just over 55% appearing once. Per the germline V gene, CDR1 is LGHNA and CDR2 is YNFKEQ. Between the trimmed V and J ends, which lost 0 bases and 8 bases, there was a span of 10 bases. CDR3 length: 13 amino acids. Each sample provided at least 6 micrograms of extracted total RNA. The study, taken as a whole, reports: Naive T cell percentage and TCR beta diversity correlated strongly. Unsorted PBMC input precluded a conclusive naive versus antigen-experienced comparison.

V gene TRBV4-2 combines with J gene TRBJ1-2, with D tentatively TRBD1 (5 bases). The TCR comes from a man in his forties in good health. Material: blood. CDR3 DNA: TGTGCCAGCAGCCAAGAAAGGGGCTTGGGCTACACCTTC. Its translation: CASSQERGLGYTF.